These T cell receptor beta chains were read from a single sample in a study. TCRdb fed the RT-PCR reads into MiXCR, producing one record per CDR3 protein. The profile covers about 700,000 distinct CDR3 sequences, with 14% appearing a single time and about 3.9% taken by the ten largest. Sequencing was done on a sample of memory CD4+ T cells from blood. The source is a female donor in good health, serving as a healthy control. The CDR3 runs from the conserved cysteine through the conserved F or W. The order of the fields is clone size, D gene, J gene, V gene, CDR3 DNA, CDR3 protein. D genes are given only for firm matches. The listing skips clone size in some rows; elsewhere it reads once, few, many or a size class.

many	TRBD2	TRBJ2-7	TRBV6-5	TGTGCCAGCAGTGCTCGACTAGCGGACAACGAGCAGTACTTC	CASSARLADNEQYF
few	NA	TRBJ2-2	TRBV27	TGTGCCAGCAGTTTATTTGGGGGGATTAACACCGGGGAGCTGTTTTTT	CASSLFGGINTGELFF
NA	NA	TRBJ2-2	TRBV25-1	TGTGCCAGCAGTGAATACTTCAGGAAGGGGGAGCTGTTTTTT	CASSEYFRKGELFF
NA	NA	TRBJ1-5	TRBV7-2	TGTGCCAGTAGTATACCGACGGGGAGTGGTGTTGCTCAGCCCCAGCATTTT	CASSIPTGSGVAQPQHF
few	TRBD2	TRBJ2-3	TRBV7-2	TGTGCCAGCAGCTTAGCTGGCGCGGGAGGTTCCACAGATACGCAGTATTTT	CASSLAGAGGSTDTQYF
few	TRBD1	TRBJ1-1	TRBV29-1	TGCAGCGTTGGGAGGGGGCGGCTCAGCACTGAAGCTTTCTTT	CSVGRGRLSTEAFF
NA	TRBD1	TRBJ2-3	TRBV4-1	TGCGCCAGCAGCCGACAGGGAATGCGCACAGATACGCAGTATTTT	CASSRQGMRTDTQYF
many	TRBD1	TRBJ2-7	TRBV29-1	TGCAGCGCCTCCGAGGACAGGGGCTCCTACGAGCAGTACTTC	CSASEDRGSYEQYF
NA	NA	TRBJ1-5	TRBV28	TGTGCCAGCAGCAACAATCAGCCCCAGCATTTT	CASSNNQPQHF
many	NA	TRBJ2-4	TRBV4-3	TGCGCCAGCAGCCAAGATACTCGGGACACGCTAGCCAAAAACATTCAGTACTTC	CASSQDTRDTLAKNIQYF
many	NA	TRBJ2-4	TRBV7-9	TGTGCCAGCAGCGGAGGGTCAGGGGACATTCAGTACTTC	CASSGGSGDIQYF
few	NA	TRBJ1-4	TRBV5-1	TGCGCCAGCAGCTTGGGTACGCCTTCATCCCGGGAAAAACTGTTTTTT	CASSLGTPSSREKLFF
many	TRBD2	TRBJ2-1	TRBV4-2	TGTGCCAGCAGTCGATCTAGCGGGGATTACAATGAGCAGTTCTTC	CASSRSSGDYNEQFF
NA	NA	TRBJ1-2	TRBV4-2	TGTGCCAGCAGCAAGGCCCTGCCGGAAGCACACGAAAACTATGGCTACACCTTC	CASSKALPEAHENYGYTF
NA	TRBD1	TRBJ2-7	TRBV6-2/TRBV6-3	TGTGCCGCCCTGCGGACAGGGGGCTACGAGCAGTACTTC	CAALRTGGYEQYF
NA	NA	TRBJ2-5	TRBV4-2	TGTGCCAGCAGCCTCCTTCGGGGCGGGGACATATTCCAAGAGACCCAGTACTTC	CASSLLRGGDIFQETQYF
NA	TRBD2	TRBJ2-3	TRBV11-2	TGTGCCAGCAGCCGATGGACTAGCGGAACTAGCACAGATACGCAGTATTTT	CASSRWTSGTSTDTQYF
NA	NA	TRBJ2-7	TRBV5-6	TGTGCCAGCAGCTTCATTCACGGGGCTAGCGAGCAGTACTTC	CASSFIHGASEQYF
NA	TRBD2	TRBJ2-1	TRBV5-1	TGCGCCAGCAGCTCGGGGGGGCGCGGGAATGAGCAGTTCTTC	CASSSGGRGNEQFF
many	TRBD1	TRBJ1-1	TRBV12-3/TRBV12-4	TGTGCCAGCAGTTTAGTGTCAGGGGGTGAAGCTTTCTTT	CASSLVSGGEAFF
many	NA	TRBJ2-4	TRBV7-2	TGTGCCAGCAGCTTAGTAGGCAGGTGGGACATTCAGTACTTC	CASSLVGRWDIQYF
many	NA	TRBJ1-1	TRBV20-1	TGCAGTGCCCCAACCTCCGGGGTGAACACTGAAGCTTTCTTT	CSAPTSGVNTEAFF
few	NA	TRBJ2-2	TRBV4-2	TGTGCCAGCAGCCAGATATCAGGGTCCGGGACCGGGGAGCTGTTTTTT	CASSQISGSGTGELFF
few	NA	TRBJ1-1	TRBV20-1	TGCAGTGCTAGAGAATACTCTGCGAACACTGAAGCTTTCTTT	CSAREYSANTEAFF
many	NA	TRBJ2-3	TRBV7-9	TGTGCCAGCAGCTTGTCGGGAGTCTTATCAGATACGCAGTATTTT	CASSLSGVLSDTQYF
NA	TRBD2	TRBJ2-2	TRBV7-2	TGTGCCAGCAGCTTAGCGGTCCTCGGGGCGGGAGGAACCGGGGAGCTGTTTTTT	CASSLAVLGAGGTGELFF
many	NA	TRBJ1-6	TRBV7-6	TGTGCCAGCAGCGGCTCAAGCGATTCACCCCTCCACTTT	CASSGSSDSPLHF
NA	NA	TRBJ1-1	TRBV12-3/TRBV12-4	TGTGCCAGCAGTCGCGGACAGACCATCACTGAAGCTTTCTTT	CASSRGQTITEAFF